This paragraph reports one T cell receptor (beta chain). Researchers ran the PCR with 60 Vbeta and 13 Jbeta primers. Sequencing was performed with immunoSEQ multiplex PCR; in TCRdb, only in-frame clones are kept and a portion is missing. Among about 160,000 clones listed, roughly 80% were seen once. These data originate in a study of cytomegalovirus exposure and HLA in healthy donors. Germline V gives CDR1 SGHRS, CDR2 YFSETQ. The J segment lost 7 bases and the V segment lost 1 base, leaving 7 bases of the junction unmatched. The CDR3 length is 15 residues. This TCR was sampled from a woman in her twenties or thirties in good health and CMV-seropositive. The chain joins TRBV5-1 to TRBJ1-2, with 10 nucleotides matching TRBD1. The sample consisted of PBMCs. The CDR3 spells CASSLSTGGAGGYTF. CDR3 DNA sequence: TGCGCCAGCAGCTTGTCGACAGGGGGCGCTGGTGGCTACACCTTC. The full variable domain, with the rest looked up from reference TRBV5-1 and TRBJ1-2, is KAGVTQTPRYLIKTRGQQVTLSCSPISGHRSVSWYQQTPGQGLQFLFEYFSETQRNKGNFPGRFSGRQFSNSRSEMNVSTLELGDSALYLCASSLSTGGAGGYTFGSGTRLTVV.